These 12 T cell receptor beta chains were all obtained from the same sample, sequenced in a study of a mutant IDH1 vaccine in newly diagnosed glioma. The time point denotes: week 35, safety follow-up. Topical imiquimod was applied with each vaccine dose, which held 300 ug of mutant IDH1 20-mer peptide. Assay: immunoSEQ multiplex PCR; the TCRdb copy retains only in-frame clones and omits some. The sample shows about 54,000 clones, 86% of them seen only once. These receptors lack a known antigen. Here the sequenced sample was PBMCs, taken from a glioma patient whose treatment included an IDH1 peptide vaccine. The receptors come from a man aged 40-49 years with glioma.

In this sample, this clone turned up once. CDR3 sequence: CASSPRTVAYNEQFF. The DNA for the CDR3 is TGTGCCAGCAGCCCTCGGACAGTAGCCTACAATGAGCAGTTCTTC. This chain joins TRBV7-6 and TRBJ2-1, with D possibly matching TRBD1 (6 bases). In germline, CDR1 is SGHVS, CDR2 FNYEAQ. CDR3 length: 15 residues. Trimming took off 5 bases at V and 2 bases at J, with 13 bases between the two ends.

The chain combines TRBV27 with TRBJ2-3, with 11 bases matching TRBD2. There are 16 residues in the CDR3. J lost 0 bases, V lost 8 bases, and 7 bases had no gene match. Germline assignment: CDR1 MNHEY and CDR2 SMNVEV (reference sequence). CDR3 loop: CASQSIAGGSTDTQYF. CDR3 coding DNA: TGTGCCAGCCAATCAATAGCGGGAGGGAGCACAGATACGCAGTATTTT.

The CDR3: CASSITRTSGNEQFF. CDR3 in DNA: TGTGCCAGCAGCATAACAAGGACTAGCGGCAATGAGCAGTTCTTC. V and J are TRBV7-2 and TRBJ2-1; TRBD2 matches 10 bases. The CDR3 extends over 15 amino acids. With 5 bases clipped from V and 6 bases from J, the junction kept 7 bases outside the gene matches. Germline V gene sequence: CDR1 SGHTA, CDR2 FQGNSA.

Worth noting for this clone: The same CDR3 is also encoded by other DNA sequences in this sample. V usage is TRBV2 and J usage is TRBJ1-5; tentative D call: TRBD1 (5 bases). Germline CDR1 is SNHLY and CDR2 is FYNNEI. CDR3 length: 14 amino acids. V lost 6 bases and J lost 0, with 9 bases in between. CDR3 sequence reads: CASRQGNSNQPQHF. The CDR3 DNA sequence: TGTGCCAGCAGGCAGGGAAATAGCAATCAGCCCCAGCATTTT.

The genes are TRBV2 and TRBJ1-6, with D hard to call. The CDR3 totals 13 residues. Germline V lookup: CDR1 SNHLY, CDR2 FYNNEI. Trimming removed 4 bases at V and 6 bases at J, with 7 bases between. Here the CDR3 reads CASSAFFNSPLHF. CDR3 nucleotides: TGTGCCAGCAGTGCATTTTTTAATTCACCCCTCCACTTT.

The chain has TRBV6-1 and TRBJ1-2; 7 nucleotides line up with TRBD1. The CDR3 has 13 residues. The J segment lost 2 bases and the V segment lost 3 bases, leaving 0 bases of the junction unmatched. The germline V gene encodes CDR1 MNHNS and CDR2 SASEGT. DNA for the CDR3: TGTGCCAGCAGTGAGGGACAGAACTATGGCTACACCTTC. Translated, it gives CASSEGQNYGYTF.

A single count supports this clone. The chain has TRBV18 and TRBJ1-1, with D perhaps TRBD1 (5 bases). Trimming stripped 5 bases from V and 3 bases from J, with 7 bases between. The CDR3 extends over 12 amino acids. CDR1 is KGHSH and CDR2 is LQKENI in the germline V gene. For the CDR3, the DNA is TGTGCCAGCTCAATCAGGGACACTGAAGCTTTCTTT. Amino acids: CASSIRDTEAFF.

About this clone: Relative to the germline gene, one junction end is altered; a read error may explain this. The chain links TRBV7-2 to TRBJ2-7, with 7 bases fitting TRBD2. The CDR3 extends over 14 amino acids. The V gene's germline CDR1 is SGHTA and CDR2 FQGNSA. In DNA, the CDR3 is TGTGCCAGCAGCTTCACTAGCGAGAACTACAAGCAGTACTTC. It encodes CASSFTSENYKQYF.

The CDR3 DNA follows: TGTGCCAGCAGCCGGTCCGGGACGGAAGGGATTCAGTACTTC. Its protein product is CASSRSGTEGIQYF. The chain joins TRBV7-2 to TRBJ2-4; D is tentatively TRBD1 or TRBD2 (5 bases each). CDR1 and CDR2 from the germline V gene are SGHTA and FQGNSA. The CDR3 sequence is 14 residues long. The ends were cut back, 5 bases at V and 10 bases at J, with 18 bases in the middle. The complete variable domain, with remaining parts taken from reference TRBV7-2 and TRBJ2-4, reads GAGVSQSPSNKVTEKGKDVELRCDPISGHTALYWYRQSLGQGLEFLIYFQGNSAPDKSGLPSDRFSAERTGGSVSTLTIQRTQQEDSAVYLCASSRSGTEGIQYFGAGTRLSVL.

The chain employs TRBV18 and TRBJ1-1, with TRBD1 as a possible D gene (5 bases). The V gene's germline CDR1 is KGHSH and CDR2 LQKENI. The CDR3 is 15 residues long. Trimming removed 4 bases from V and 0 bases from J, with 12 bases in between. The CDR3 loop is CASSLSDSMNTEAFF. The CDR3 DNA reads TGTGCCAGCTCACTTAGCGACAGCATGAACACTGAAGCTTTCTTT. Full variable domain (outside the CDR3, taken from reference TRBV18 and TRBJ1-1): NAGVMQNPRHLVRRRGQEARLRCSPMKGHSHVYWYRQLPEEGLKFMVYLQKENIIDESGMPKERFSAEFPKEGPSILRIQQVVRGDSAAYFCASSLSDSMNTEAFFGQGTRLTVV.

The rearrangement joins TRBV4-3 to TRBJ2-5, with 9 bases lining up with TRBD2. The ends lost 1 base at V and 4 bases at J; junction bases unmatched: 7. Germline assignment: CDR1 LGHNA and CDR2 YSLEER. This CDR3 spans 16 amino acids. CDR3: CASSQVSGRSGETQYF. The CDR3 DNA follows: TGCGCCAGCAGCCAAGTTAGCGGGAGATCTGGAGAGACCCAGTACTTC.

The chain is built from TRBV7-2 and TRBJ2-3; 7 positions agree with TRBD2. The ends lost 2 bases at V and 7 bases at J; junction bases unmatched: 9. The CDR3 runs 15 residues. Germline V CDR1 and CDR2: SGHTA, FQGNSA. The CDR3 is CASSLSVSGLNTQYF. CDR3 in DNA: TGTGCCAGCAGCTTAAGCGTTAGCGGGTTAAATACGCAGTATTTT. Variable domain in full (rest from reference TRBV7-2 and TRBJ2-3): GAGVSQSPSNKVTEKGKDVELRCDPISGHTALYWYRQSLGQGLEFLIYFQGNSAPDKSGLPSDRFSAERTGGSVSTLTIQRTQQEDSAVYLCASSLSVSGLNTQYFGPGTRLTVL.